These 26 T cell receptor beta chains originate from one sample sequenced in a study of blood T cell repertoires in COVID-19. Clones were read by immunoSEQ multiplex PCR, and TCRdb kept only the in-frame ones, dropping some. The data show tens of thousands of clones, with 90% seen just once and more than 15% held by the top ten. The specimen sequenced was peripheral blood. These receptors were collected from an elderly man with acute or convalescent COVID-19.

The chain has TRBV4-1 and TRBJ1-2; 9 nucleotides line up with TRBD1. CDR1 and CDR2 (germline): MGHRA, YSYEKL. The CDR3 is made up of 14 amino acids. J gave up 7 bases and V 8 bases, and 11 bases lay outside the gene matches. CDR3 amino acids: CASGLGQGVLGYTF. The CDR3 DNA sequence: TGCGCCAGCGGTTTGGGACAGGGAGTACTTGGCTACACCTTC.

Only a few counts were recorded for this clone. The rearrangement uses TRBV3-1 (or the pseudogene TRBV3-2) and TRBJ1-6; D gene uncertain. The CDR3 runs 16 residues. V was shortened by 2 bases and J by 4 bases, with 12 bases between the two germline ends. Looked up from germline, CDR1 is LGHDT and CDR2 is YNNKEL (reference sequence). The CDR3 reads CASSQFPGGYNSPLHF. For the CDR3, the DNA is TGTGCCAGCAGCCAATTTCCAGGTGGTTATAATTCACCCCTCCACTTT.

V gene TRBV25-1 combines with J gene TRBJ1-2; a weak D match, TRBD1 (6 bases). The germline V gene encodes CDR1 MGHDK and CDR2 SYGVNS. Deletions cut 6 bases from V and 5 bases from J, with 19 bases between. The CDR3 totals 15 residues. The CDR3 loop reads CASRPPGRGEYGYTF. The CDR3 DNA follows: TGTGCCAGCAGGCCCCCCGGCAGGGGCGAGTATGGCTACACCTTC.

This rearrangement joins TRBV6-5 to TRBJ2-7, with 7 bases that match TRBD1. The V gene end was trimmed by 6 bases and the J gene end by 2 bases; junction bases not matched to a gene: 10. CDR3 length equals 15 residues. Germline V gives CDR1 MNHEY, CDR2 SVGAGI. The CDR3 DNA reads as TGTGCCAGCAGCCCGGCTGGGCAGGGGGCCTACGAGCAGTACTTC. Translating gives CASSPAGQGAYEQYF.

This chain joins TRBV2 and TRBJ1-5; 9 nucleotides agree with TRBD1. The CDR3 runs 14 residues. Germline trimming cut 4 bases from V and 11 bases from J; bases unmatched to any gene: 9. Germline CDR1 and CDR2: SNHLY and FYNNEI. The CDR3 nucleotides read TGTGCCAGCAGTGTCGGACAGGGGCTCCCTTCCCAGCATTTT. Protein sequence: CASSVGQGLPSQHF.

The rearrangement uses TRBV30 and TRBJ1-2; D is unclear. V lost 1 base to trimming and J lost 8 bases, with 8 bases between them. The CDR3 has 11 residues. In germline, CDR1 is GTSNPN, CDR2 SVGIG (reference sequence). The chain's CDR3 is CAWSGRGGYTF. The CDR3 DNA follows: TGTGCCTGGAGTGGCAGAGGGGGCTACACCTTC.

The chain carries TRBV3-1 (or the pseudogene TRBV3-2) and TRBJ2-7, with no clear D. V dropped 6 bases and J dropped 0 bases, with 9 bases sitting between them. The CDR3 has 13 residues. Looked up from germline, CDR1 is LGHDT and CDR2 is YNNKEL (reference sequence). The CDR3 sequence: CASRAPYSYEQYF. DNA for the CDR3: TGTGCCAGCAGGGCACCGTACTCCTACGAGCAGTACTTC.

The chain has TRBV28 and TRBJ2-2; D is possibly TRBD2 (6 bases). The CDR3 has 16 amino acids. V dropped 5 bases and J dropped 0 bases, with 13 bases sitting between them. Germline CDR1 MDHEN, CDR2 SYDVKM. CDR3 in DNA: TGTGCCAGCAGTCTCATCGGGACTCCGAACACCGGGGAGCTGTTTTTT. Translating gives CASSLIGTPNTGELFF.

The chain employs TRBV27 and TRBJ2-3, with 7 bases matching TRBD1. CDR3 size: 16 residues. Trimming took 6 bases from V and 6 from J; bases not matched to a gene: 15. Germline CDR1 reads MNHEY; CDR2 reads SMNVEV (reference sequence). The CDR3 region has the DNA TGTGCCAGCAGCCCCGGGTTAGGGGGCGCAGGGGATACGCAGTATTTT. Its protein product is CASSPGLGGAGDTQYF.

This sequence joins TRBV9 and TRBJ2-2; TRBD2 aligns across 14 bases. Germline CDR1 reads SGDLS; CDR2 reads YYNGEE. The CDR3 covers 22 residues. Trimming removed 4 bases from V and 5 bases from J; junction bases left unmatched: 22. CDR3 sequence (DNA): TGTGCCAGCAGCCCCCGAGGAACCTTGACTAGCGGGGGGGCAGGGTTTACCGGGGAGCTGTTTTTT. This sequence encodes CASSPRGTLTSGGAGFTGELFF.

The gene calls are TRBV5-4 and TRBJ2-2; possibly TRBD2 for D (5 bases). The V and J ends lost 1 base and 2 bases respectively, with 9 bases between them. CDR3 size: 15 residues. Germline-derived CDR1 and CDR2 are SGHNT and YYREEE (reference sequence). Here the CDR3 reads CASSLQGSNTGELFF. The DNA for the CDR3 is TGTGCCAGCAGCTTGCAAGGGAGTAACACCGGGGAGCTGTTTTTT.

The CDR3 is CASSDRGSNQPQHF. The CDR3 nucleotides read TGCGCCAGCAGTGATCGGGGGAGCAATCAGCCCCAGCATTTT. The chain joins TRBV10-2 to TRBJ1-5, with D possibly matching TRBD1 (5 bases). Germline V gives CDR1 WSHSY, CDR2 SAAADI. Trimming removed 3 bases at V and 1 base at J, with 7 bases between. This CDR3 is built from 14 residues.

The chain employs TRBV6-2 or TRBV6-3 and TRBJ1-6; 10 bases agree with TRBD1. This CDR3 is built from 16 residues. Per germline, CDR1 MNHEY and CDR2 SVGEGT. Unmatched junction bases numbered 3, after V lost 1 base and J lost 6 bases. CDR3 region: CASSYFRDRGNSPLHF. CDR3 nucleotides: TGTGCCAGCAGTTACTTCCGGGACAGGGGTAATTCACCCCTCCACTTT.

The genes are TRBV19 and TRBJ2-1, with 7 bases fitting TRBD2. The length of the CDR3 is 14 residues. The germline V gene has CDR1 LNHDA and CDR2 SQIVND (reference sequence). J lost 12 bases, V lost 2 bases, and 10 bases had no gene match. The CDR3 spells CASSISPASGVQFF. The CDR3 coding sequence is TGTGCCAGTAGTATATCCCCCGCTAGCGGAGTGCAGTTCTTC.

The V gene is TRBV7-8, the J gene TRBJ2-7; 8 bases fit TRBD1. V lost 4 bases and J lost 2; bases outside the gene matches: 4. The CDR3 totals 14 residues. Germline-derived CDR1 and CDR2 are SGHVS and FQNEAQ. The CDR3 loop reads CASSSRQGTYEQYF. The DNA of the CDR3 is TGTGCCAGCAGCTCTCGACAGGGGACCTACGAGCAGTACTTC.

CDR3: CASRKDRGQETQYF. The CDR3 bases are TGTGCCAGCAGAAAAGACAGGGGCCAAGAGACCCAGTACTTC. The chain uses TRBV27 and TRBJ2-5, with 8 positions matching TRBD1. Trimming removed 6 bases from V and 1 base from J; junction bases left unmatched: 4. CDR1 MNHEY and CDR2 SMNVEV come from the germline V gene (reference sequence). This CDR3 contains 14 residues.

For the CDR3, the DNA is TGTGCCAGCAGCAGACCGGGACAGAAGAACACCGGGGAGCTGTTTTTT. This encodes CASSRPGQKNTGELFF. The V and J genes are TRBV5-8 and TRBJ2-2; 7 nucleotides line up with TRBD1. Germline values: CDR1 SGHTS, CDR2 YDEGEE. V shed 4 bases, J shed 1 base, and the junction held 7 bases outside the gene matches. CDR3 length: 16 residues.

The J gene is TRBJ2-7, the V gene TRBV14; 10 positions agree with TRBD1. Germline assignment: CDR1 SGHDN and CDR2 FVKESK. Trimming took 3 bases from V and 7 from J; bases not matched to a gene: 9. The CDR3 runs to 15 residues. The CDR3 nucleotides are TGTGCCAGCAGCCAGGGACAGGGGATTTTCAGGGAGCAGTACTTC. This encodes CASSQGQGIFREQYF.

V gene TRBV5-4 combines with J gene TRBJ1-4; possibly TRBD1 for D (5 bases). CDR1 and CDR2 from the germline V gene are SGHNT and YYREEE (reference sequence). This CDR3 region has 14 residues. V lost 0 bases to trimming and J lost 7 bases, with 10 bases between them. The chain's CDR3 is CASSLDQGGEKLFF. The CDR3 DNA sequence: TGTGCCAGCAGCTTGGATCAGGGCGGTGAAAAACTGTTTTTT.

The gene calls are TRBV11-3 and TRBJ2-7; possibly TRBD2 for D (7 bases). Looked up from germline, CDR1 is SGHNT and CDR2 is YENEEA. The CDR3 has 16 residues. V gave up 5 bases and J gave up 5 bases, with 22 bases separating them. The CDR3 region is CASSLAGGGPRNEQYF. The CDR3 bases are TGTGCCAGCAGCCTCGCCGGCGGGGGCCCAAGGAACGAGCAGTACTTC.

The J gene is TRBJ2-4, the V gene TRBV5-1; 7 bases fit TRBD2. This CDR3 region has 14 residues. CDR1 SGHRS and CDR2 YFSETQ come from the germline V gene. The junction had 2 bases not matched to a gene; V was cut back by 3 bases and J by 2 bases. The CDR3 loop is CASSWEGTKNIQYF. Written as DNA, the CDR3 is TGCGCCAGCAGCTGGGAGGGGACCAAAAACATTCAGTACTTC.

As DNA, the CDR3 is TGTGCCAGCAGCTTAGAGTTACAGGGTTCCGGAAACACCATATATTTT. It specifies CASSLELQGSGNTIYF. V gene TRBV7-9 combines with J gene TRBJ1-3, with D maybe TRBD1 (6 bases). The CDR3 spans 16 residues. The V and J ends lost 1 base and 4 bases respectively, with 14 bases between them. Germline CDR1 is SEHNR and CDR2 is FQNEAQ (reference sequence).

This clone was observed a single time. DNA of the CDR3: TGTGCCATCAGTGAGTCGGTACGTAACACCAACGAGCAGTACTTC. Residues: CAISESVRNTNEQYF. The gene calls are TRBV10-3 and TRBJ2-7; no firm D call. The CDR3 spans 15 residues. Germline assignment: CDR1 ENHRY and CDR2 SYGVKD. V dropped 0 bases and J dropped 5 bases, with 14 bases sitting between them.

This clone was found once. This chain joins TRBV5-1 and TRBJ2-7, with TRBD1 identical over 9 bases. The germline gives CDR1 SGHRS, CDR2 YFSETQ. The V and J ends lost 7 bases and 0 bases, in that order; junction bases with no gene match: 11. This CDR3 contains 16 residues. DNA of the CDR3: TGCGCCAGCCAAAACCTGGGACAGGGTGGCTCCTACGAGCAGTACTTC. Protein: CASQNLGQGGSYEQYF.

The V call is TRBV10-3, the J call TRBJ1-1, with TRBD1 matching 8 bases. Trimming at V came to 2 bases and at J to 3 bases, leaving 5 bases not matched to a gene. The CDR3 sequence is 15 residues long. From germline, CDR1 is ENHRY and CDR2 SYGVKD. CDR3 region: CAISEPGQGDTEAFF. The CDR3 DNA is TGTGCCATCAGTGAGCCCGGACAGGGTGACACTGAAGCTTTCTTT.

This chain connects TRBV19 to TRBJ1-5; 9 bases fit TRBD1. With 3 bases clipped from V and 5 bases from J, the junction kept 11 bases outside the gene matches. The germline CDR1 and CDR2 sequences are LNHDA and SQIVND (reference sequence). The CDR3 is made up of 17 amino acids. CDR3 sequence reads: CASSMARGQGQYQPQHF. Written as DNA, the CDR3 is TGTGCCAGTAGTATGGCTCGGGGACAGGGTCAGTATCAGCCCCAGCATTTT.